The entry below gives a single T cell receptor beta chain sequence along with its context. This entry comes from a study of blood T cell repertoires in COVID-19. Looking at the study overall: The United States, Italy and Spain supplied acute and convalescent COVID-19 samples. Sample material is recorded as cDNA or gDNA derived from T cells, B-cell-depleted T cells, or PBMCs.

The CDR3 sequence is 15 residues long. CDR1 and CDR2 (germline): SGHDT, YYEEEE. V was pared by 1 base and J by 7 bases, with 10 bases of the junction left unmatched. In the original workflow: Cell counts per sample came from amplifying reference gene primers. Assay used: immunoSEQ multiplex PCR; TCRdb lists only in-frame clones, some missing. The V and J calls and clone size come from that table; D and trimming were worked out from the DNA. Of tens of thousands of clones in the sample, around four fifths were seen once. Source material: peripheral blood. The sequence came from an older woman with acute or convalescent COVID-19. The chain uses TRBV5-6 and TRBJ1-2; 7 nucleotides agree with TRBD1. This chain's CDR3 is CASSLSPQGQTGYTF. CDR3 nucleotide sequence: TGTGCCAGCAGCTTGAGCCCCCAGGGACAGACTGGCTACACCTTC.